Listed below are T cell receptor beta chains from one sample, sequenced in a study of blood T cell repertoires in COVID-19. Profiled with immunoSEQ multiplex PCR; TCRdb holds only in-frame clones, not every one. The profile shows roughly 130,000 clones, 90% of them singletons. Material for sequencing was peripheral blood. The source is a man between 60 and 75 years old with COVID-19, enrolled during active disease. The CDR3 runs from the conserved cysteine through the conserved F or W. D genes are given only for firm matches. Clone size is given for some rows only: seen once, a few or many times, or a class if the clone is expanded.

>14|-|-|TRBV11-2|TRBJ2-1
CASSLDRLHNEQFF
TGTGCCAGCAGCCTGGACAGACTTCACAATGAGCAGTTCTTC
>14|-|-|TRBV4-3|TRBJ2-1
CASSQGPSSNEQFF
TGCGCCAGCAGCCAAGGGCCTAGCAGCAATGAGCAGTTCTTC
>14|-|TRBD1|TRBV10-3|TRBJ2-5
CAISEGQVGETQYF
TGTGCCATCAGTGAGGGACAGGTTGGGGAGACCCAGTACTTC
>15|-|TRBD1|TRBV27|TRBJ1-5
CASRALQGSHQPQHF
TGTGCCAGCAGAGCCCTACAGGGGAGCCATCAGCCCCAGCATTTT
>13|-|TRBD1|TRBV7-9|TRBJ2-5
CASSRGQQETQYF
TGTGCCAGCAGCAGGGGACAGCAAGAGACCCAGTACTTC
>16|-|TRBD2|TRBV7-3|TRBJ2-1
CASSSRPEAGANEQFF
TGTGCCAGCAGCTCTCGCCCGGAAGCGGGAGCCAATGAGCAGTTCTTC
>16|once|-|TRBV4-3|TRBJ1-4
CASAPGNGYRREKLFF
TGCGCCAGCGCCCCGGGGAATGGGTATCGGCGTGAAAAACTGTTTTTT
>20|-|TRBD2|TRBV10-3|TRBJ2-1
CAISERYGFSGKSSYNEQFF
TGTGCCATCAGTGAGCGGTATGGCTTCAGCGGGAAGAGCTCCTACAATGAGCAGTTCTTC
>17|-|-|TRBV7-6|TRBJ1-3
CASSPGQIKISGNTIYF
TGTGCCAGCAGCCCGGGACAAATAAAAATCTCTGGAAACACCATATATTTT
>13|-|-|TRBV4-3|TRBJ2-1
CASSQELGHEQFF
TGCGCCAGCAGCCAGGAACTAGGTCATGAGCAGTTCTTC
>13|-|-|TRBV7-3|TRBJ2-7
CASSLTEFYEQYF
TGTGCCAGCAGCTTGACAGAATTCTACGAGCAGTACTTC
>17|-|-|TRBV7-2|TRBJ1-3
CASSLFPVLSSGNTIYF
TGTGCCAGCAGCTTATTCCCTGTACTTAGCTCTGGAAACACCATATATTTT
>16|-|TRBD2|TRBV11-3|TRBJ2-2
CAISSSSGELTGELFF
TGTGCCATCTCAAGCTCCAGCGGGGAGCTGACCGGGGAGCTGTTTTTT
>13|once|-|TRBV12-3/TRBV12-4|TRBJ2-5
CASTLRGEETQYF
TGTGCCAGCACCCTCAGGGGAGAAGAGACCCAGTACTTC
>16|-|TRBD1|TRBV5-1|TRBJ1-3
CASSLEAGTDGNTIYF
TGCGCCAGCAGCTTGGAAGCCGGGACAGATGGAAACACCATATATTTT
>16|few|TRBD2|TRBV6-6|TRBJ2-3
CASSPSGSGGTDTQYF
TGTGCCAGCAGCCCGAGCGGGAGTGGGGGCACAGATACGCAGTATTTT
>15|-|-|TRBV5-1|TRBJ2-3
CASSSPGSREDTQYF
TGCGCCAGCAGCTCGCCCGGCAGCAGGGAAGATACGCAGTATTTT
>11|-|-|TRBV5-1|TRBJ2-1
CASSLEDEQFF
TGCGCCAGCAGCTTAGAGGATGAGCAGTTCTTC
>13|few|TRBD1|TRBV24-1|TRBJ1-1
CATRGDSHTEAFF
TGTGCCACCAGGGGGGACAGCCACACTGAAGCTTTCTTT
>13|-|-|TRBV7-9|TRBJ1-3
CASSLRTGNTIYF
TGTGCCAGCAGCCTTAGAACGGGAAACACCATATATTTT
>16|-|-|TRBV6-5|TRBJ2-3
CASSSGTYGGADTQYF
TGTGCCAGCAGTTCGGGGACGTATGGCGGGGCAGATACGCAGTATTTT
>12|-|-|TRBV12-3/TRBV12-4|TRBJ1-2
CASSSGTGGYTF
TGTGCCAGCAGTTCTGGAACGGGGGGCTACACCTTC
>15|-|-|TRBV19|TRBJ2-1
CASRGGDRIHGAQFF
TGTGCCAGTAGGGGGGGGGACAGGATTCATGGTGCGCAGTTCTTC
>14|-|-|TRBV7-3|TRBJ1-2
CASSPGGFGYGYTF
TGTGCCAGCAGCCCGGGGGGCTTTGGCTATGGCTACACCTTC
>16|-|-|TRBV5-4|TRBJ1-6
CASSTPAKDRDSPLHF
TGTGCCAGCAGCACCCCCGCGAAAGATCGCGATTCACCCCTCCACTTT
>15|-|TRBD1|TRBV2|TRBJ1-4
CASTPGTGLGEKLFF
TGTGCCAGCACACCTGGGACAGGGCTAGGCGAAAAACTGTTTTTT
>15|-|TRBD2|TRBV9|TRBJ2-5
CASSVGLADQETQYF
TGTGCCAGCAGCGTAGGTCTAGCGGACCAAGAGACCCAGTACTTC
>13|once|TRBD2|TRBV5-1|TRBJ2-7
CASGTSGNYEQYF
TGCGCCAGTGGGACTAGCGGAAACTACGAGCAGTACTTC
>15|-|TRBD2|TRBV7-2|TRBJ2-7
CASRPTSGSGDEQYF
TGTGCCAGCAGGCCGACTAGCGGGAGCGGCGACGAGCAGTACTTC
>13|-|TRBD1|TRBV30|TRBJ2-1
CAWTGQGYNEQFF
TGTGCCTGGACGGGACAGGGCTACAATGAGCAGTTCTTC